A single sample gave rise to the 3 T cell receptor beta chains below, sequenced in a study of blood T cell repertoires in COVID-19. Assay: immunoSEQ multiplex PCR; the TCRdb copy retains only in-frame clones and omits some. The data show 170,000 or so clones, 70% to 90% seen once. Sample: peripheral blood. The origin of the receptors is a man between 18 and 29 years old who had recovered from COVID-19.

The V gene is TRBV28, the J gene TRBJ1-1; D gene unclear. Trimming stripped 6 bases from V and 6 bases from J, with 14 bases between. The CDR3 extends over 13 amino acids. The germline V gene has CDR1 MDHEN and CDR2 SYDVKM. The CDR3 nucleotides are TGTGCCAGCAGACCCCCCGGGGAGTCTGAAGCTTTCTTT. Translation gives CASRPPGESEAFF.

This chain uses TRBV6-6 with TRBJ1-2; perhaps TRBD1 as D (6 bases). CDR1 and CDR2 (germline): MNHNY, SVGAGI (reference sequence). V lost 4 bases to trimming and J lost 11 bases, with 14 bases between them. This CDR3 comprises 12 residues. CDR3 protein: CASSSQGRGYTF. Written as DNA, the CDR3 is TGTGCCAGCAGTTCACAGGGACGGGGTTACACCTTC.

The rearrangement joins TRBV7-8 to TRBJ2-7, with TRBD1 identical over 12 bases. This CDR3 region has 14 residues. V lost 7 bases, J lost 7 bases, and 8 bases stayed unmatched. The germline CDR1 and CDR2 sequences are SGHVS and FQNEAQ. The CDR3 DNA follows: TGTGCCAGCACCGCGGGACAGGGGGCGCTTGAGCAGTACTTC. Residues: CASTAGQGALEQYF.